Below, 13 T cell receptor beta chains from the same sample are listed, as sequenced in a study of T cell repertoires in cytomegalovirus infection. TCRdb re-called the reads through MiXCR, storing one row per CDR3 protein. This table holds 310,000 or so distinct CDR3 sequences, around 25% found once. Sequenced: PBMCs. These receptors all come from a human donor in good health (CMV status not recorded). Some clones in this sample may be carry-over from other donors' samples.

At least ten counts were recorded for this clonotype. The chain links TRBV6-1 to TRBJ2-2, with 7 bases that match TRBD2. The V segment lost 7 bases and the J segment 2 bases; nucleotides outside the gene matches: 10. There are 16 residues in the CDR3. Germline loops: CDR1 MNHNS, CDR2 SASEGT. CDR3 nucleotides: TGTGCCAGCACTCCCGGGAAGCGGGACAACACCGGGGAGCTGTTTTTT. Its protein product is CASTPGKRDNTGELFF.

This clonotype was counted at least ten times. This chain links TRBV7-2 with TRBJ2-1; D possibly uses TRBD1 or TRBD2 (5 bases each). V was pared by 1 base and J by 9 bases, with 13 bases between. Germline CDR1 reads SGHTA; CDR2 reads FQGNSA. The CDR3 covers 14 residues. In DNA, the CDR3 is TGTGCCAGCAGCTTAGGACCCTCGAGGGGTGAGCAGTTCTTC. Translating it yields CASSLGPSRGEQFF.

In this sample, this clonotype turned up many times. The CDR3 loop is CASSYSRGVNEQFF. The DNA for the CDR3 is TGTGCCAGCAGCTACAGCCGGGGGGTCAATGAGCAGTTCTTC. The V gene is TRBV7-2, the J gene TRBJ2-1; TRBD2 matches at 7 bases. This CDR3 is built from 14 residues. Trimming cost V 4 bases and J 6 bases; bases outside gene matches: 6. In germline, CDR1 is SGHTA, CDR2 FQGNSA.

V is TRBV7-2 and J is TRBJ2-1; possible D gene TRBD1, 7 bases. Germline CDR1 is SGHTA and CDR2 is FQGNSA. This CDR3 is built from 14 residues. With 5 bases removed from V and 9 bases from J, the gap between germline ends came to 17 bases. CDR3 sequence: CASSPQGGSREQFF. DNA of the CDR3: TGTGCCAGCAGCCCTCAGGGGGGTTCGCGTGAGCAGTTCTTC. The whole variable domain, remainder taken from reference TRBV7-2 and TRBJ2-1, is GAGVSQSPSNKVTEKGKDVELRCDPISGHTALYWYRQSLGQGLEFLIYFQGNSAPDKSGLPSDRFSAERTGGSVSTLTIQRTQQEDSAVYLCASSPQGGSREQFFGPGTRLTVL.

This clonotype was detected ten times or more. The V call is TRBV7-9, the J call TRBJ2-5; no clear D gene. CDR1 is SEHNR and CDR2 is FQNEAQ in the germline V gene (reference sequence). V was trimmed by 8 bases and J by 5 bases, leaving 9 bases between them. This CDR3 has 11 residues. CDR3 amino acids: CASVGLETQYF. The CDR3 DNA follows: TGTGCCAGCGTCGGGTTGGAGACCCAGTACTTC.

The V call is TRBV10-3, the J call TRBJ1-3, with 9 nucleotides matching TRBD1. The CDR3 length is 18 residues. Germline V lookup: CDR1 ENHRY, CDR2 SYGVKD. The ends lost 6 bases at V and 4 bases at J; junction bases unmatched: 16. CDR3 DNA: TGTGCCATCAGGGATCAGGGACAGGGAACATCTTCGGGAAACACCATATATTTT. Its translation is CAIRDQGQGTSSGNTIYF.

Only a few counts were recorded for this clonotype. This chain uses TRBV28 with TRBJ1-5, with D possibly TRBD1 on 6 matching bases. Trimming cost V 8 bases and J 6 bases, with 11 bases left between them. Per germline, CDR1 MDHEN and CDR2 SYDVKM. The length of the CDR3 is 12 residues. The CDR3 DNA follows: TGTGCCAGCCAACTAGGGGGTCAGCCCCAGCATTTT. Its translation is CASQLGGQPQHF.

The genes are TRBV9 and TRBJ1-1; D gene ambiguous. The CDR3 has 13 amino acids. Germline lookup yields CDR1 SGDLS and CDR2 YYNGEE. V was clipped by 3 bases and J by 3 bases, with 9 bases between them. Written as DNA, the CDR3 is TGTGCCAGCAGCGCCGCCCCGGACACTGAAGCTTTCTTT. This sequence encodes CASSAAPDTEAFF.

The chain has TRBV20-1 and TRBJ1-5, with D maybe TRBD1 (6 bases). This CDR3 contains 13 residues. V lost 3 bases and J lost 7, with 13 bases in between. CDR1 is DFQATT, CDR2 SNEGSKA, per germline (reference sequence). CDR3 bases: TGCAGTGCTAGTCAGGGGCTGAAACAGCCCCAGCATTTT. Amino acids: CSASQGLKQPQHF.

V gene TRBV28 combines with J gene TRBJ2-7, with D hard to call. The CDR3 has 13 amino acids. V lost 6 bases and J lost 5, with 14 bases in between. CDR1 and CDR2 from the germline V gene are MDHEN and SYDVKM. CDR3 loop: CASSSLDRHEQYF. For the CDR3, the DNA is TGTGCCAGCAGCTCCTTAGACCGTCACGAGCAGTACTTC.

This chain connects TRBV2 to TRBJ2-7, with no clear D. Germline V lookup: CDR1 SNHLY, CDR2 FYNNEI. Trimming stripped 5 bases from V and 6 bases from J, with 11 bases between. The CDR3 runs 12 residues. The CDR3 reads CASSRAFGEQYF. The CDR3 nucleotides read TGTGCCAGCAGTCGGGCCTTCGGCGAGCAGTACTTC.

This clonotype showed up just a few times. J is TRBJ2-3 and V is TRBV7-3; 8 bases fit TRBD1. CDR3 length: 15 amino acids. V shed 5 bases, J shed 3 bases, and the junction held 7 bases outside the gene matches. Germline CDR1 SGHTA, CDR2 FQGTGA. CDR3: CASSQDRVVTDTQYF. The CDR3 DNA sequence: TGTGCCAGCAGCCAGGACAGGGTAGTTACAGATACGCAGTATTTT.

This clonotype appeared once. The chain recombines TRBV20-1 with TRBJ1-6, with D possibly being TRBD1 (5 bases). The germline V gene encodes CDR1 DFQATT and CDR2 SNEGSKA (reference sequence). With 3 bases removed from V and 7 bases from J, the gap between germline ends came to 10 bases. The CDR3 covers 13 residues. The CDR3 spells CSARKGTNSPLHF. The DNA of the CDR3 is TGCAGTGCTAGGAAAGGGACCAATTCACCCCTCCACTTT.